This record looks at one TCR beta chain sequence and its context. Its specificity is unknown. The sample has other DNA sequences that encode this CDR3 too. These data come from a study of beta chain features in type 1 diabetes. Study context: The number of sorted cells examined across all samples was under 140,000,000. Findings and caveats of the study: Using cDNA template may skew counts toward highly expressing activated cells.

CDR1 is SGHRS and CDR2 is YFSETQ in the germline V gene. Trimming removed 2 bases from V and 4 bases from J; junction bases left unmatched: 3. This CDR3 spans 14 amino acids. There was one heparinised blood draw per donor, averaging about 100 mL. Reverse transcription of all isolated RNA meant that expressed TCRB transcripts were sequenced. TCRdb keeps only in-frame clones here, not all; method: immunoSEQ multiplex PCR. The sample includes 900,000 or so clones, 15% to 20% of them seen just once. The chain uses TRBV5-1 and TRBJ2-1; TRBD1 matches 7 bases. Sequenced material: naive CD4+ T cells from blood. This receptor was taken from a woman aged 18-35 years in good health. CDR3 in DNA: TGCGCCAGCAGCTTCGGGACAGTTTACAATGAGCAGTTCTTC. Translated: CASSFGTVYNEQFF.